Listed here is a single T cell receptor (beta chain). TCRdb processed the 5' RACE reads anew with MiXCR; each CDR3 protein has one entry. The sample includes just under 600,000 distinct CDR3 sequences, roughly 12% seen only once; the top ten take about 14%. This record comes from a study of T cells after yellow fever vaccination. Specimen: PBMCs, collected on the day of the yellow fever booster vaccination. This receptor was obtained from a young man who received the YFV17D yellow fever vaccine.

The CDR3 is CARRDRARDYEQYF. The CDR3 DNA is TGTGCCAGGCGTGACAGGGCCCGGGACTACGAGCAGTACTTC. The gene calls are TRBV21-1 and TRBJ2-7; the table names TRBD1, a call not compared with the DNA. TRBV21-1 is an annotated pseudogene. The CDR3 extends over 14 amino acids.